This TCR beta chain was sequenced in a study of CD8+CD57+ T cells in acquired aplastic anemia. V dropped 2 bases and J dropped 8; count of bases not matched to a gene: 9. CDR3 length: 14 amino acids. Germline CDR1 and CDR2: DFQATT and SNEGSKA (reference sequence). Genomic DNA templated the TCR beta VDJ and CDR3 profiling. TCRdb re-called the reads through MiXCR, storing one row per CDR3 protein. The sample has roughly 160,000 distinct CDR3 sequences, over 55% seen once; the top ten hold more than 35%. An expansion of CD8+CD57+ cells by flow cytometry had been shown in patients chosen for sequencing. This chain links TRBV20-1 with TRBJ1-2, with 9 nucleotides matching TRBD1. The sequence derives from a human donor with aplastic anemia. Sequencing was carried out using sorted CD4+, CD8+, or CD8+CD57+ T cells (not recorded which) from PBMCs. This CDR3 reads CSARPPPGTGGYTF. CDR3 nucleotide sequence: TGCAGTGCTAGACCCCCACCCGGGACAGGGGGCTACACCTTC.